These 5 T cell receptor beta chains originate from one sample sequenced in a study of post-analysis software for immune sequencing data. Points from the study as a whole: Roughly 5 TRBV segments occurring more often in patients than controls included TRBV5-6, TRBV5-1 and TRBV20-1.

Unique molecular identifiers had been added to the TCR beta cDNA libraries. TCRdb independently ran MiXCR on the PCR reads; one entry per CDR3 protein. In the table there are 250,000 to 300,000 distinct CDR3 sequences, less than 40% of which are singletons. No antigen has been identified for these receptors. The sample comprised blood. The receptor source for this set is a girl aged 10-17 years with multiple sclerosis.

At least ten counts were recorded for this clonotype. The chain couples TRBV4-1 to TRBJ1-2, with TRBD1 matching 8 bases. The CDR3 extends over 15 amino acids. After removal of 1 base from V and 5 bases from J, the junction contained 6 bases not matched to a gene. Germline V CDR1 and CDR2: MGHRA, YSYEKL. CDR3 protein: CASSQARTGRYGYTF. The CDR3 DNA follows: TGCGCCAGCAGCCAAGCCCGGACAGGGCGGTATGGCTACACCTTC.

This clonotype was found a few times. One base away lies a much larger clone, so this may be a sequencing read error. The chain has TRBV7-2 and TRBJ2-1; possibly TRBD1 for D (6 bases). The germline CDR1 and CDR2 sequences are SGHTA and FQGNSA. The CDR3 has 15 residues. CDR3 region: CASSFRGRAYNEQLF. The CDR3 DNA sequence: TGTGCCAGCAGCTTCAGGGGTCGGGCCTACAATGAGCAGTTATTC.

The rearrangement joins TRBV5-1 to TRBJ2-1; 9 nucleotides agree with TRBD2. Germline V CDR1 and CDR2: SGHRS, YFSETQ. Germline trimming cut 1 base from V and 3 bases from J; bases unmatched to any gene: 2. The CDR3 loop spans 15 amino acids. As DNA, the CDR3 is TGCGCCAGCAGCTTGACAGCGGGGGGCTACAATGAGCAGTTCTTC. It yields the protein CASSLTAGGYNEQFF.

This clonotype was seen repeatedly, ten times or more. V usage is TRBV2 and J usage is TRBJ1-2; D remains unclear. Trimming removed 3 bases at V and 4 bases at J, with 9 bases between. Germline CDR1 SNHLY, CDR2 FYNNEI. This CDR3 has 13 amino acids. For the CDR3, the DNA is TGTGCCAGCAGTGACCGCCAGTCCTATGGCTACACCTTC. This gives the protein CASSDRQSYGYTF.

This clonotype appeared many times. The V and J genes are TRBV6-5 and TRBJ2-3, with D perhaps being TRBD1 or TRBD2 (5 bases each). This CDR3 spans 16 amino acids. V dropped 4 bases and J dropped 1 base, with 15 bases sitting between them. Germline CDR1 reads MNHEY; CDR2 reads SVGAGI. The chain's CDR3 is CASSSWVGAGTDTQYF. For the CDR3, the DNA is TGTGCCAGCAGTTCCTGGGTCGGGGCGGGCACAGATACGCAGTATTTT.